The next 23 T cell receptor beta chains were all read from a single sample in a study of blood T cells in healthy people across ages. A J-beta primer mix and a sample-barcoded 5' primer were used in a second PCR of roughly 7 to 12 cycles. TCRdb fed the 5' RACE reads into MiXCR, producing one record per CDR3 protein. The profile covers 1.5 million to 2 million distinct CDR3 sequences, with 28% appearing a single time and roughly 8% taken by the ten largest. Sequences were obtained from blood. All receptors come from a woman aged 25 to 39 in good health.

This chain connects TRBV2 to TRBJ1-5; D gene unclear. The CDR3 is 13 amino acids. CDR1 is SNHLY, CDR2 FYNNEI, per germline. With 8 bases removed from V and 6 bases from J, the gap between germline ends came to 14 bases. CDR3 in amino acids: CASDQFQCQPQHF. The CDR3, as DNA: TGTGCCAGCGACCAGTTCCAGTGTCAGCCCCAGCATTTT.

This chain joins TRBV7-2 and TRBJ2-1; 8 nucleotides line up with TRBD1. With 5 bases clipped from V and 6 bases from J, the junction kept 6 bases outside the gene matches. The CDR3 has 14 amino acids. Germline CDR1 is SGHTA and CDR2 is FQGNSA. The CDR3 DNA reads TGTGCCAGCAGCCGGTCAGGGGGCGGCAATGAGCAGTTCTTC. Residues: CASSRSGGGNEQFF.

The sample holds many counts of this clonotype. The rearrangement uses TRBV7-9 and TRBJ1-4; D possibly corresponds to TRBD1 (6 bases). This CDR3 has 14 residues. V lost 6 bases and J lost 0, with 8 bases in between. Germline values: CDR1 SEHNR, CDR2 FQNEAQ (reference sequence). Here the CDR3 reads CASSHRATNEKLFF. The CDR3 DNA is TGTGCCAGCAGTCACAGGGCAACTAATGAAAAACTGTTTTTT.

Ten or more counts support this clonotype. The chain is built from TRBV7-9 and TRBJ2-1; D is possibly TRBD2 (5 bases). Trimming pared 0 bases from V and 7 bases from J, leaving 13 bases between. The length of the CDR3 is 15 residues. Germline CDR1 is SEHNR and CDR2 is FQNEAQ (reference sequence). In DNA, the CDR3 is TGTGCCAGCAGCTTAGCGCAGCGGCCTGGAAATGAGCAGTTCTTC. The encoded protein is CASSLAQRPGNEQFF.

This clonotype was recorded a few times. The V and J genes are TRBV6-5 and TRBJ2-1; 8 bases agree with TRBD1. Per germline, CDR1 MNHEY and CDR2 SVGAGI. The V and J ends lost 6 bases and 7 bases, in that order; junction bases with no gene match: 11. The CDR3 has 15 residues. This CDR3 reads CASSADRGGENEQFF. As DNA, the CDR3 is TGTGCCAGCAGCGCTGACAGGGGCGGGGAAAATGAGCAGTTCTTC.

The chain employs TRBV3-1 and TRBJ2-4; TRBD2 matches 8 bases. Matching the DNA end better, TRBJ2-7 makes the J call doubtful. The CDR3 sequence is 17 residues long. CDR1 is LGHDT, CDR2 YNNKEL, per germline (reference sequence). The chain's CDR3 is CASSQGGPERETYEQYV. CDR3 coding DNA: TGTGCCAGCAGCCAAGGGGGGCCTGAGCGGGAGACCTACGAGCAGTACGTC.

V and J are TRBV29-1 and TRBJ2-1; 11 nucleotides line up with TRBD2. CDR3 length: 14 amino acids. Germline V gene lookup returns CDR1 SQVTM and CDR2 ANQGSEA. Unmatched junction bases numbered 6, after V lost 7 bases and J lost 4 bases. The CDR3 coding sequence is TGCAGCGCGGATGCTAGCGGGAGGTACAATGAGCAGTTCTTC. Translated, it gives CSADASGRYNEQFF.

This chain joins TRBV12-5 and TRBJ2-7; D is ambiguous. The V gene lost 7 bases and the J gene lost 0 bases, with 7 bases spanning the gap. Per germline, CDR1 LGHNT and CDR2 FRNRAP. The CDR3 is 12 amino acids. The chain's CDR3 is CASERSSYEQYF. CDR3 nucleotides: TGTGCTAGTGAAAGGTCCTCCTACGAGCAGTACTTC.

There are a few counts of this clonotype. The chain employs TRBV4-2 and TRBJ2-1; D is unclear. The CDR3 is 14 residues long. Between the trimmed V and J ends, which lost 1 base and 5 bases, there was a span of 9 bases. CDR1 is LGHNA and CDR2 is YNFKEQ in the germline V gene. The CDR3 loop is CASSQGDGNNEQFF. The DNA of the CDR3 is TGTGCCAGCAGCCAAGGCGACGGAAACAATGAGCAGTTCTTC.

This clonotype has more than one count but fewer than ten. The chain employs TRBV5-1 and TRBJ1-4; maybe TRBD1 (6 bases). CDR1 and CDR2 from the germline V gene are SGHRS and YFSETQ. V was shortened by 2 bases and J by 6 bases, with 11 bases between the two germline ends. This CDR3 is built from 14 residues. The chain's CDR3 is CASSFLQGDEKLFF. The CDR3 coding sequence is TGCGCCAGCAGCTTCCTACAGGGAGATGAAAAACTGTTTTTT. Looking up the rest from reference TRBV5-1 and TRBJ1-4 gives the full variable domain: KAGVTQTPRYLIKTRGQQVTLSCSPISGHRSVSWYQQTPGQGLQFLFEYFSETQRNKGNFPGRFSGRQFSNSRSEMNVSTLELGDSALYLCASSFLQGDEKLFFGSGTQLSVL.

The rearrangement links TRBV7-2 to TRBJ2-4; D perhaps matches TRBD2 (7 bases). This CDR3 contains 14 residues. The germline V gene has CDR1 SGHTA and CDR2 FQGNSA. V gave up 7 bases and J gave up 4 bases, with 14 bases separating them. The CDR3 DNA reads as TGTGCCAGCAACAAGGGGGGAGGGAAAAACATTCAGTACTTC. It specifies CASNKGGGKNIQYF.

The chain is built from TRBV4-2 and TRBJ2-1, with 9 bases fitting TRBD2. Trimming took 4 bases from V and 0 from J; bases not matched to a gene: 7. The CDR3 has 17 amino acids. CDR1 and CDR2 (germline): LGHNA, YNFKEQ. The CDR3 is CASSREIAGASYNEQFF. The CDR3 DNA reads TGTGCCAGCAGCCGAGAGATAGCGGGGGCCTCCTACAATGAGCAGTTCTTC.

The chain is built from TRBV7-3 and TRBJ2-2; a weak D match, TRBD1 (6 bases). The CDR3 runs to 15 residues. CDR1 is SGHTA and CDR2 is FQGTGA in the germline V gene. Trimming took off 5 bases at V and 1 base at J, with 11 bases between the two ends. CDR3 in DNA: TGTGCCAGCAGCCTGACCAGGGGGAACACCGGGGAGCTGTTTTTT. Translating it yields CASSLTRGNTGELFF.

The DNA for the CDR3 is TGTGCCAGCAGTTCTATGCTGTCAGCTTCCTACAATGAGCAGTTCTTC. This translates into CASSSMLSASYNEQFF. The chain has TRBV27 and TRBJ2-1; no clear D. This CDR3 has 16 residues. Trimming took off 4 bases at V and 1 base at J, with 14 bases between the two ends. Looked up from germline, CDR1 is MNHEY and CDR2 is SMNVEV (reference sequence).

This clonotype was detected a few times. J is TRBJ1-2 and V is TRBV12-3 or TRBV12-4; 11 bases map to TRBD1. The CDR3 length is 14 residues. Trimming cost V 8 bases and J 7 bases; bases outside gene matches: 9. CDR3 region: CASVQDRGPSGYTF. CDR3 in DNA: TGTGCCAGCGTGCAGGACAGGGGGCCTTCTGGCTACACCTTC.

This clonotype was observed at least ten times. The rearrangement joins TRBV21-1 to TRBJ2-4. TRBV21-1 is a documented pseudogene. The CDR3 spans 11 residues. This CDR3 is CASSETGHQYF. The CDR3 DNA follows: TGTGCCAGCAGCGAAACAGGTCATCAGTACTTC.

This clonotype was seen only a few times. This chain uses TRBV6-5 with TRBJ1-2; the D is unclear. Trimming took 4 bases from V and 2 from J, leaving 11 bases between them. Germline CDR1 reads MNHEY; CDR2 reads SVGAGI. This CDR3 has 14 residues. The CDR3 nucleotides are TGTGCCAGCAGTTCCCCCGTTCGAAACTATGGCTACACCTTC. Translating it yields CASSSPVRNYGYTF.

This clonotype was recorded at least ten times. This chain uses TRBV3-1 with TRBJ2-7; TRBD1 matches at 11 bases. The CDR3 contains 15 residues. Germline CDR1 reads LGHDT; CDR2 reads YNNKEL (reference sequence). V trimming: 2 bases; J trimming: 3 bases; junction bases outside the gene matches: 3. The CDR3 sequence is CASSQPGQGGYEQYF. The CDR3 DNA follows: TGTGCCAGCAGCCAACCGGGACAGGGGGGCTACGAGCAGTACTTC.

The chain joins TRBV24-1 to TRBJ2-1; 7 bases map to TRBD1. CDR1 is KGHDR and CDR2 is SFDVKD in the germline V gene. After removal of 3 bases from V and 15 bases from J, the junction contained 10 bases not matched to a gene. This CDR3 comprises 13 residues. CDR3 in amino acids: CATSDPLTGVRFF. DNA of the CDR3: TGTGCCACCAGTGATCCGTTAACAGGGGTGCGGTTCTTC.

In this sample, this clonotype turned up a few times. A much larger clone is a single base away; this may be a read error. This chain links TRBV20-1 with TRBJ2-6, with 8 bases that match TRBD1. This CDR3 has 15 residues. In germline, CDR1 is DFQATT, CDR2 SNEGSKA (reference sequence). CDR3 residues: CSAGDRHSGANVRTF. The CDR3 DNA reads TGCAGTGCTGGGGACAGGCACTCTGGGGCCAACGTCCGGACTTTC.

The chain recombines TRBV7-2 with TRBJ1-2; no definite D call. The germline gives CDR1 SGHTA, CDR2 FQGNSA. V was shortened by 1 base and J by 5 bases, with 11 bases between the two germline ends. The CDR3 has 14 amino acids. The CDR3 nucleotides are TGTGCCAGCAGCTTAGTAGGTCAGATTTATGGCTACACCTTC. This encodes CASSLVGQIYGYTF. The full variable domain, in which reference TRBV7-2 and TRBJ1-2 provide the parts outside the CDR3, is GAGVSQSPSNKVTEKGKDVELRCDPISGHTALYWYRQSLGQGLEFLIYFQGNSAPDKSGLPSDRFSAERTGGSVSTLTIQRTQQEDSAVYLCASSLVGQIYGYTFGSGTRLTVV.

The gene calls are TRBV20-1 and TRBJ2-1; a weak D match, TRBD1 (5 bases). Germline-derived CDR1 and CDR2 are DFQATT and SNEGSKA (reference sequence). The V end lost 2 bases, the J end lost 5 bases, and 7 bases lay between the germline ends. The CDR3 runs 12 residues. As DNA, the CDR3 is TGCAGTGCTAGATACAGGAACAATGAGCAGTTCTTC. The encoded protein is CSARYRNNEQFF.

Details on this clonotype: This CDR3 fails to terminate in the conserved phenylalanine or tryptophan, so it likely reflects a read error. The DNA is left out, because the CDR3 cannot be placed on it with certainty; the CDR3 is given as TCRdb lists it. V usage is TRBV4-1 and J usage is TRBJ2-7; no check of the table's D call, TRBD1, against the DNA was made. The CDR3 length is 12 residues, termini included. In germline, CDR1 is MGHRA, CDR2 YSYEKL. CDR3 sequence: CASSQDTGRRRL.